A selection of T cell receptor beta chains follows, all from one sample in a study of T cell responses to AZD1222 COVID-19 vaccine. Sequencing was performed with immunoSEQ multiplex PCR; in TCRdb, only in-frame clones are kept and a portion is missing. This table has under 150,000 clones, approximately 94% appearing once. The source was peripheral blood, collected on day 0 of AZD1222 vaccination. These receptors originate from an adult in good health. Each CDR3 is given with its conserved first and last residue. The order of the fields is V gene, J gene, clone size, D gene, CDR3 DNA, CDR3 protein. D genes are given only for firm matches. Not every row has a clone size; where given, it reads once, few, many or a size class.

V gene: TRBV29-1
J gene: TRBJ1-2
clone size: .
D gene: .
CDR3 DNA: TGCAGCGTTGAAACGTTGGGGAGTCGGTATGGCTACACCTTC
CDR3 protein: CSVETLGSRYGYTF

V gene: TRBV12-3/TRBV12-4
J gene: TRBJ1-1
clone size: .
D gene: .
CDR3 DNA: TGTGCCAGCAGTCAGGGGTGGAACACTGAAGCTTTCTTT
CDR3 protein: CASSQGWNTEAFF

V gene: TRBV19
J gene: TRBJ2-2
clone size: .
D gene: TRBD2
CDR3 DNA: TGTGCCAGTAGAACCCGCGGGGGGATCACCGGGGAGCTGTTTTTT
CDR3 protein: CASRTRGGITGELFF

V gene: TRBV11-2
J gene: TRBJ2-5
clone size: .
D gene: .
CDR3 DNA: TGTGCCAGCAGCGTAGGTGGGGAGACCCAGTACTTC
CDR3 protein: CASSVGGETQYF

V gene: TRBV5-6
J gene: TRBJ2-2
clone size: .
D gene: .
CDR3 DNA: TGTGCCAGCAGCTTGCGGGGCCTGAACACCGGGGAGCTGTTTTTT
CDR3 protein: CASSLRGLNTGELFF

V gene: TRBV3-1/TRBV3-2
J gene: TRBJ1-2
clone size: .
D gene: .
CDR3 DNA: TGTGCCAGCAGCCAAGGGATCTATGGCTACACCTTC
CDR3 protein: CASSQGIYGYTF

V gene: TRBV9
J gene: TRBJ2-5
clone size: .
D gene: .
CDR3 DNA: TGTGCCAGCAGCGTAGCCCTCATGTCTCCGGAGACCCAGTACTTC
CDR3 protein: CASSVALMSPETQYF

V gene: TRBV6-5
J gene: TRBJ2-3
clone size: .
D gene: .
CDR3 DNA: TGTGCCAGCAGGTACGAAGATACGCAGTATTTT
CDR3 protein: CASRYEDTQYF

V gene: TRBV7-8
J gene: TRBJ2-7
clone size: .
D gene: TRBD2
CDR3 DNA: TGTGCCAGCAGCCGAGTAGCGGGGGGGCTGGGCGAGCAGTACTTC
CDR3 protein: CASSRVAGGLGEQYF

V gene: TRBV5-1
J gene: TRBJ1-4
clone size: once
D gene: .
CDR3 DNA: TGCGCCAGCAGCTTGGGAGCTAATGAAAAACTGTTTTTT
CDR3 protein: CASSLGANEKLFF

V gene: TRBV19
J gene: TRBJ2-7
clone size: .
D gene: TRBD1
CDR3 DNA: TGTGCCAGTAGTATAGGGCCAGGGGGCTCCTACGAGCAGTACTTC
CDR3 protein: CASSIGPGGSYEQYF

V gene: TRBV25-1
J gene: TRBJ2-3
clone size: .
D gene: .
CDR3 DNA: TGTGCCACCGAAACAGATACGCAGTATTTT
CDR3 protein: CATETDTQYF

V gene: TRBV20-1
J gene: TRBJ2-1
clone size: .
D gene: .
CDR3 DNA: TGCAGTGCTAGTGGTCCGGGGGACACCTACAATGAGCAGTTCTTC
CDR3 protein: CSASGPGDTYNEQFF

V gene: TRBV12-3/TRBV12-4
J gene: TRBJ1-1
clone size: .
D gene: .
CDR3 DNA: TGTGCCAGCAGTTTAGGTGTTGGAGCTTTCTTT
CDR3 protein: CASSLGVGAFF

V gene: TRBV6-2/TRBV6-3
J gene: TRBJ1-5
clone size: .
D gene: .
CDR3 DNA: TGTGCCAGCAGTTACGCACAGGGAGGTCAGCCCCAGCATTTT
CDR3 protein: CASSYAQGGQPQHF

V gene: TRBV19
J gene: TRBJ1-5
clone size: .
D gene: .
CDR3 DNA: TGTGCCAGTAACCTGGGGGGGCTAGGGATTAGCAATCAGCCCCAGCATTTT
CDR3 protein: CASNLGGLGISNQPQHF

V gene: TRBV13
J gene: TRBJ2-6
clone size: .
D gene: .
CDR3 DNA: TGTGCCAGCAGCTTAGGCGAGACAGCAGTTAGCTCTGGGGCCAACGTCCTGACTTTC
CDR3 protein: CASSLGETAVSSGANVLTF

V gene: TRBV5-1
J gene: TRBJ2-7
clone size: .
D gene: .
CDR3 DNA: TGCGCCAGCAGCCTGGGAGCTAATTACGAGCAGTACTTC
CDR3 protein: CASSLGANYEQYF

V gene: TRBV5-3
J gene: TRBJ2-7
clone size: .
D gene: TRBD2
CDR3 DNA: TGTGCCAGAAGCCCAGGACTAGCTGAGGACGAGCAGTACTTC
CDR3 protein: CARSPGLAEDEQYF

V gene: TRBV12-3/TRBV12-4
J gene: TRBJ1-2
clone size: .
D gene: .
CDR3 DNA: TGTGCCAGCAGTTTCCTGGGCGGTGGCTACACCTTC
CDR3 protein: CASSFLGGGYTF

V gene: TRBV18
J gene: TRBJ1-2
clone size: .
D gene: .
CDR3 DNA: TGTGCCAGCGTCACCGACCTGAACTATGGCTACACCTTC
CDR3 protein: CASVTDLNYGYTF

V gene: TRBV7-6
J gene: TRBJ1-3
clone size: .
D gene: TRBD1
CDR3 DNA: TGTGCCAGCAGCCCGGACAGGGGTGTTGGAAACACCATATATTTT
CDR3 protein: CASSPDRGVGNTIYF

V gene: TRBV10-2
J gene: TRBJ2-1
clone size: .
D gene: TRBD2
CDR3 DNA: TGCGCCAGCAGTGAAGTAGCGGGGGGCACAGGTGAGCAGTTCTTC
CDR3 protein: CASSEVAGGTGEQFF

V gene: TRBV30
J gene: TRBJ1-5
clone size: .
D gene: .
CDR3 DNA: TGTGCCTGGAGTGGACAGGATCAGCCCCAGCATTTT
CDR3 protein: CAWSGQDQPQHF

V gene: TRBV7-2
J gene: TRBJ2-7
clone size: .
D gene: .
CDR3 DNA: TGTGCCAGCAGCAACAACCCGCTTTCTTCGGGCGAGCAGTACTTC
CDR3 protein: CASSNNPLSSGEQYF

V gene: TRBV12-3/TRBV12-4
J gene: TRBJ2-1
clone size: .
D gene: .
CDR3 DNA: TGTGCCAGCAGTTTAGGAGACCCCTTCAAGTTCTTC
CDR3 protein: CASSLGDPFKFF

V gene: TRBV11-2
J gene: TRBJ2-5
clone size: .
D gene: .
CDR3 DNA: TGTGCCAGCAGCTTAGGGGTCGGTTTCCAAGAGACCCAGTACTTC
CDR3 protein: CASSLGVGFQETQYF

V gene: TRBV23-1
J gene: TRBJ2-7
clone size: .
D gene: .
CDR3 DNA: TGCGCCAGCTTATACTACAGGGATACTCAATCCTACGAGCAGTACTTC
CDR3 protein: CASLYYRDTQSYEQYF

V gene: TRBV5-1
J gene: TRBJ1-2
clone size: .
D gene: .
CDR3 DNA: TGCGCCAGCAGCCCTCAGGGCCATGGCTACACCTTC
CDR3 protein: CASSPQGHGYTF

V gene: TRBV29-1
J gene: TRBJ1-1
clone size: .
D gene: TRBD1
CDR3 DNA: TGCAGCGGACTGGACAGGGGGTTCGGAACTGAAGCTTTCTTT
CDR3 protein: CSGLDRGFGTEAFF

V gene: TRBV4-3
J gene: TRBJ2-7
clone size: .
D gene: .
CDR3 DNA: TGCGCCAGCAGCCAAGGCGGACAGACCGCCTACGAGCAGTACTTC
CDR3 protein: CASSQGGQTAYEQYF

V gene: TRBV11-2
J gene: TRBJ1-1
clone size: .
D gene: .
CDR3 DNA: TGTGCCAGCAGCTTAGACGCAGACATGAACACTGAAGCTTTCTTT
CDR3 protein: CASSLDADMNTEAFF

V gene: TRBV24-1
J gene: TRBJ1-2
clone size: once
D gene: .
CDR3 DNA: TGTGCCACCAGTGATTCTAGGGGGGTGACCTTC
CDR3 protein: CATSDSRGVTF

V gene: TRBV4-2
J gene: TRBJ2-6
clone size: .
D gene: .
CDR3 DNA: TGTGCCAGCAGCCCAGCGGGTACTGGGGCCAACGTCCTGACTTTC
CDR3 protein: CASSPAGTGANVLTF

V gene: TRBV2
J gene: TRBJ2-7
clone size: .
D gene: TRBD1
CDR3 DNA: TGTGCCAGCAGCGCCGGGACAGGGGTTTACGAGCAGTACTTC
CDR3 protein: CASSAGTGVYEQYF

V gene: TRBV6-5
J gene: TRBJ1-2
clone size: .
D gene: .
CDR3 DNA: TGTGCCAGCAGTTCGGACGGAGCGAACCCCTATGGCTACACCTTC
CDR3 protein: CASSSDGANPYGYTF